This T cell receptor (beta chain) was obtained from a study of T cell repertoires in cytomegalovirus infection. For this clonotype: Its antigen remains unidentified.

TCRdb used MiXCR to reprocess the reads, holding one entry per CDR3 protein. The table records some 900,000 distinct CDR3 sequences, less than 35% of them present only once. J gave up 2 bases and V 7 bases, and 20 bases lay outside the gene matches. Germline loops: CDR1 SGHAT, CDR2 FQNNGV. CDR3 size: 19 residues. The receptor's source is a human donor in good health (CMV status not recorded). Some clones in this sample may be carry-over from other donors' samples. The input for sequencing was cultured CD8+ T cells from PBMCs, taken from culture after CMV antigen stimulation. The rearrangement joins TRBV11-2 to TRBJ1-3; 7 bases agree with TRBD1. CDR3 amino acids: CASTPWRETGSNAGNTIYF. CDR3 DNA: TGTGCCAGCACCCCGTGGAGGGAGACAGGGTCTAATGCTGGAAACACCATATATTTT.